This T cell receptor (beta chain) was identified in a study of blood T cell repertoires in COVID-19 (dated by TCRdb to about 2020). For context, the study as a whole: Samples covering the acute and convalescent phases of COVID-19 were provided by collaborators in the United States, Italy and Spain. The prospective study material was composed of cDNA or gDNA derived from T cells, B-cell-depleted T cells, or PBMCs. Subjects who had been exposed to COVID-19, were actively infected with it, or had recovered from it provided the deeply sampled blood TCRbeta repertoires that made up the dataset. The repertoires were released in a freely available public database meant as a resource for research on the immune response to SARS-CoV-2. The samples were drawn from the first 160 participants of the ongoing ImmuneRACE study and from 1,254 subjects provided by 6 global collaborators. The sample metadata nearly always contained a de-identified subject ID, COVID-19 status, age in years and sex. HLA class I and class II types, where available, came from metadata supplied by the sample provider rather than from assay-based typing. Points the paper makes about the study in general: The quantity of clinical and demographic metadata differed by source and by participant and was supplied without curation.

Inclusive of the bounding cysteine and phenylalanine, the CDR3 is 13 residues long. The DNA shown is the 39-base CDR3, in frame from base 1. Reading the germline V gene gives CDR1 SGHTA and CDR2 FQGNSA. The V end gives up 5 bases and the J end 8 bases, leaving 6 bases in the junction not matched to a gene. TCRbeta CDR3 regions were amplified from genomic DNA by means of the immunoSEQ Assay, a bias-controlled multiplex PCR. The original methods were these. The number of nucleated cells in each sample was estimated from the amplification of reference gene primers within the assay. To quantify the absolute abundance of each unique TCRbeta CDR3 rearrangement, sequence reads were collapsed and filtered. For each sample, productive Simpson clonality was calculated by taking the square root of Simpson's diversity index across productive rearrangements. Imported from immuneACCESS, the table was reduced by TCRdb to in-frame sequences with V and J called. These copies leave out some clones; in studies compared against another copy, an unresolved V gene accounts for under half, and the cause of the remainder is not known. That table gives V, J and clone size, and the DNA gave D and trimming. The sample yields around 100,000 clones; 70% to 85% were counted once. Roughly 17% of the sample belongs to the ten largest clones.

Whole blood was collected in K2EDTA tubes by collaborating institutions according to the institutions' own protocols. Collaborator samples were shipped for TCRbeta analysis as frozen whole blood, isolated PBMCs, or DNA extracted from either sample type. In the case of this clone: Its binding antigen is unknown. The record has no base qualities; no much larger clone is one base away.

The sequence links TRBV7-2 to TRBJ1-2; 9 middle bases align to TRBD1. This receptor was taken from a woman in her sixties with acute or convalescent COVID-19. Sequenced input: peripheral blood. The CDR3 in this case is CASSPDRGYGYTF. The nucleotides read TGTGCCAGCAGCCCGGACAGGGGTTACGGCTACACCTTC.